The present TCR beta chain was sequenced within a study of sequential checkpoint blockade in melanoma. Overall study context: Each arm's sequence ended with maintenance nivolumab.

Treatment denoted: randomized to nivolumab then ipilimumab (arm A) or the reverse (arm B). Sorted cells were live CD3+CD8+, lacking CD19 and CD56, from PBMCs. The table came from immunoSEQ multiplex PCR; TCRdb's copy has only in-frame clones and leaves some out. The table has about 13,000 clones, approximately 76% seen once. Trimming cost V 5 bases and J 6 bases; bases outside gene matches: 6. Germline V gene sequence: CDR1 SGHTA, CDR2 FQGNSA. CDR3 length: 15 residues. The V gene is TRBV7-2, the J gene TRBJ2-3; TRBD2 matches 12 bases. The sequencing used CD8+ T cells sorted from blood (inferred from file names), collected from a patient given nivolumab and ipilimumab in sequence. The source is a human patient with melanoma. Some clones in this sample may be carry-over from other donors' samples. The CDR3 loop reads CASSPSGGASDTQYF. CDR3 nucleotides: TGTGCCAGCAGCCCTAGCGGGGGGGCCTCGGATACGCAGTATTTT. The whole variable domain, filled in from reference TRBV7-2 and TRBJ2-3, reads GAGVSQSPSNKVTEKGKDVELRCDPISGHTALYWYRQSLGQGLEFLIYFQGNSAPDKSGLPSDRFSAERTGGSVSTLTIQRTQQEDSAVYLCASSPSGGASDTQYFGPGTRLTVL.